The rows below give T cell receptor beta chains drawn from one sample of a study of breast tumors, draining lymph nodes, adjacent tissues. MiXCR, run by TCRdb on the multiplex PCR reads, gives a single entry per CDR3 protein. This table has approximately 100,000 distinct CDR3 sequences, 21% appearing once. Sequencing was carried out using axillary lymph node tissue. Receptors originate from a female donor with breast cancer. Some clones in this sample may be carry-over from other donors' samples. Each CDR3 is given with its conserved first and last residue. The D gene is left open where the match is weak. Size values are once, few and many counts, or a class for expanded clones, and some rows have none.

D | J | size | V | DNA | CDR3
TRBD1 | TRBJ1-2 | many | TRBV27 | TGTGCCAGCAGTTTGACAGGGGGACATGGCTACACCTTC | CASSLTGGHGYTF
NA | TRBJ2-3 | many | TRBV28 | TGTGCCAGCAGTCCGGGACGTACAGATACGCAGTATTTT | CASSPGRTDTQYF
TRBD2 | TRBJ2-1 | many | TRBV7-2 | TGTGCCAGCAGCTTAGCGTATTCTAGCGGGGGTGTTGAGCAGTTCTTC | CASSLAYSSGGVEQFF
TRBD1 | TRBJ1-2 | NA | TRBV4-2 | TGTGCCGGCAGGGGGATCAAGGAAGGCTATGGCTACACCTTC | CAGRGIKEGYGYTF
NA | TRBJ2-5 | NA | TRBV3-1 | TGTGCCAGCAGTCGTGAAGAGACCCAGTACTTC | CASSREETQYF
NA | TRBJ1-4 | NA | TRBV5-8 | TGTGCCAGCAGCCTGAGGGGGTTAGGGGAAAAACTGTTTTTT | CASSLRGLGEKLFF
NA | TRBJ1-2 | many | TRBV10-3 | TGTGCCATCAGTGAGATGGGCAGTGGCTACACCTTC | CAISEMGSGYTF
NA | TRBJ2-1 | many | TRBV13 | TGTGCCAGCAGCAAAGGGGCGAGCGCCCACGGAACCTACAATGAGCAGTTCTTC | CASSKGASAHGTYNEQFF
TRBD1 | TRBJ1-2 | many | TRBV6-2/TRBV6-3 | TGTGCCAGCAGATCCCCTAAGACAGGGACTGGCTACACCTTC | CASRSPKTGTGYTF
NA | TRBJ1-2 | many | TRBV6-1 | TGTGCCAGCCTTTGGGACGGGAGCTATGGCTACACCTTC | CASLWDGSYGYTF
NA | TRBJ2-3 | many | TRBV4-2 | TGTGCCAGCAGCCAAGGTATTGCCACAGATACGCAGTATTTT | CASSQGIATDTQYF
TRBD1 | TRBJ2-2 | NA | TRBV20-1 | TGCAGTGCTAGAGACGACAGGGCGAGGACCGGGGAGCTGTTTTTT | CSARDDRARTGELFF
TRBD1 | TRBJ2-3 | many | TRBV24-1 | TGTGCCACCAGTGATCCCGGACAGGGAGGCACAGATACGCAGTATTTT | CATSDPGQGGTDTQYF
NA | TRBJ1-2 | many | TRBV20-1 | TGCAGTGCGAGGCCGAGGGACACTGCTAACTATGGCTACACCTTC | CSARPRDTANYGYTF
TRBD2 | TRBJ2-1 | many | TRBV20-1 | TGCAGTGCCAAGGGACTAGTCTACAATGAGCAGTTCTTC | CSAKGLVYNEQFF
NA | TRBJ2-5 | many | TRBV24-1 | TGTGCCACCCAAGTGGGACACCAAGAGACCCAGTACTTC | CATQVGHQETQYF
TRBD1 | TRBJ2-7 | many | TRBV19 | TGTGCCAGTAGTATAAGAGGCAGGGGGCACTACGAGCAGTACTTC | CASSIRGRGHYEQYF
TRBD2 | TRBJ2-1 | many | TRBV20-1 | TGCAGCAGCTATGACTCTAGCGGGGCCTACAATGAGCAGTTCTTC | CSSYDSSGAYNEQFF
NA | TRBJ2-5 | many | TRBV15 | TGTGCCACCAGTGGGGATCAAGAGACCCAGTACTTC | CATSGDQETQYF
NA | TRBJ2-1 | many | TRBV7-6 | TGTGCCAGCAGCTTAGGAGTGGTTTCCTACAATGAGCAGTTCTTC | CASSLGVVSYNEQFF